Following are 10 T cell receptor beta chains from one sample sequenced in a study of blood T cell repertoires in COVID-19. Using immunoSEQ multiplex PCR, the repertoire was profiled, and TCRdb retains in-frame clones only, with some absent. The sample has about 240,000 clones; around 88% are singletons. Sequencing was done on a sample of PBMCs or T cells enriched from blood (not recorded which). These receptors originate from a woman between 25 and 40 years old who had recovered from COVID-19.

This sequence joins TRBV28 and TRBJ1-1, with D possibly being TRBD1 (6 bases). Germline CDR1 and CDR2: MDHEN and SYDVKM. Trimming pared 8 bases from V and 4 bases from J, leaving 14 bases between. The CDR3 runs 13 residues. CDR3 region: CASRVGAVTEAFF. In DNA, the CDR3 is TGTGCCAGCCGCGTGGGGGCGGTCACTGAAGCTTTCTTT. The full variable domain, completed using reference TRBV28 and TRBJ1-1, is DVKVTQSSRYLVKRTGEKVFLECVQDMDHENMFWYRQDPGLGLRLIYFSYDVKMKEKGDIPEGYSVSREKKERFSLILESASTNQTSMYLCASRVGAVTEAFFGQGTRLTVV.

This clone occurred once. V and J are TRBV13 and TRBJ2-7, with D maybe TRBD2 (6 bases). The CDR3 consists of 14 residues. CDR1 and CDR2 from the germline V gene are PRHDT and FYEKMQ (reference sequence). The V and J ends lost 4 bases and 2 bases respectively, with 12 bases between them. The CDR3 sequence is CASSSGVGAYEQYF. The CDR3 nucleotides read TGTGCCAGCAGCTCGGGAGTGGGGGCCTACGAGCAGTACTTC.

The chain is built from TRBV7-9 and TRBJ2-5; TRBD1 might be the D (6 bases). From germline, CDR1 is SEHNR and CDR2 FQNEAQ (reference sequence). The CDR3 is made up of 14 amino acids. Trimming took off 4 bases at V and 3 bases at J, with 12 bases between the two ends. CDR3: CASSSPGAEETQYF. CDR3 in DNA: TGTGCCAGCAGCTCCCCAGGGGCGGAAGAGACCCAGTACTTC.

The chain uses TRBV3-1 (or the pseudogene TRBV3-2) and TRBJ2-1, with TRBD1 identical over 7 bases. The length of the CDR3 is 16 residues. V was pared by 4 bases and J by 2 bases, with 8 bases of the junction left unmatched. CDR1 is LGHDT and CDR2 is YNNKEL in the germline V gene (reference sequence). CDR3 DNA sequence: TGTGCCAGCAGCCGCGGTAACAGGGGCGCCTACAATGAGCAGTTCTTC. Its protein is CASSRGNRGAYNEQFF.

The chain uses TRBV6-5 and TRBJ1-2; D is unresolved. The germline V and J ends were trimmed by 3 bases and 2 bases, with 13 bases remaining between them. Germline CDR1 reads MNHEY; CDR2 reads SVGAGI. The CDR3 length is 15 residues. This chain's CDR3 is CASSYSPPSNYGYTF. CDR3 DNA sequence: TGTGCCAGCAGTTATAGCCCCCCGTCGAACTATGGCTACACCTTC.

This clone was recorded once. This chain connects TRBV30 to TRBJ2-5, with TRBD1 identical over 8 bases. The CDR3 totals 16 residues. CDR1 and CDR2 (germline): GTSNPN, SVGIG (reference sequence). Unmatched junction bases numbered 8, after V lost 0 bases and J lost 2 bases. This chain's CDR3 is CAWSVGTGGGQETQYF. The CDR3 DNA sequence: TGTGCCTGGAGTGTAGGAACAGGGGGTGGACAAGAGACCCAGTACTTC.

In DNA, the CDR3 is TGTGCCAGCAGTTCCCAGACAATGAACACTGAAGCTTTCTTT. This codes for CASSSQTMNTEAFF. The chain recombines TRBV27 with TRBJ1-1; D remains unclear. Germline-derived CDR1 and CDR2 are MNHEY and SMNVEV (reference sequence). V was cut by 4 bases and J by 0 bases, with 9 bases left in between. There are 14 residues in the CDR3.

This rearrangement joins TRBV30 to TRBJ1-4; D remains unclear. The V end was cut by 2 bases, the J end by 6 bases, with 10 bases between. CDR3 length equals 13 residues. Germline values: CDR1 GTSNPN, CDR2 SVGIG (reference sequence). The DNA for the CDR3 is TGTGCCTGGAGTAGCCAGGCACATGAAAAACTGTTTTTT. Translated, it gives CAWSSQAHEKLFF.

The V gene is TRBV27, the J gene TRBJ1-2; 9 nucleotides line up with TRBD1. V was pared by 1 base and J by 6 bases, with 3 bases of the junction left unmatched. The CDR3 totals 14 residues. Germline V gives CDR1 MNHEY, CDR2 SMNVEV (reference sequence). This CDR3 is CASSLYRGRNGYTF. DNA for the CDR3: TGTGCCAGCAGTTTATACAGGGGGCGTAATGGCTACACCTTC.

V is TRBV7-9 and J is TRBJ2-1; D is unclear. Germline-derived CDR1 and CDR2 are SEHNR and FQNEAQ (reference sequence). This CDR3 comprises 11 residues. Trimming took off 5 bases at V and 4 bases at J, with 3 bases between the two ends. This CDR3 is CASSPYNEQFF. CDR3 bases: TGTGCCAGCAGCCCGTACAATGAGCAGTTCTTC. Using reference TRBV7-9 and TRBJ2-1 for the parts outside the CDR3, the full variable domain is DTGVSQNPRHKITKRGQNVTFRCDPISEHNRLYWYRQTLGQGPEFLTYFQNEAQLEKSRLLSDRFSAERPKGSFSTLEIQRTEQGDSAMYLCASSPYNEQFFGPGTRLTVL.